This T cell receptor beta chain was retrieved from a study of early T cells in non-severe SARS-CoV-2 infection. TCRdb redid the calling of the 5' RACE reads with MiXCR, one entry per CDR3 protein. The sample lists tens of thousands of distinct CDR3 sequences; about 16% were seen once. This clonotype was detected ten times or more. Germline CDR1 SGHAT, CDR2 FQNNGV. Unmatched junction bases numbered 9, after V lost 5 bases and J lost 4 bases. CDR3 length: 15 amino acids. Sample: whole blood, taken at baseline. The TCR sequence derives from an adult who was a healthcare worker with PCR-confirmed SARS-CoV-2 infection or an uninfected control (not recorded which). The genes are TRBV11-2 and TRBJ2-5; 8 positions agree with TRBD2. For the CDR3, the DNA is TGTGCCAGCAGCCCTCGGAGCGGGGGTGGAGAGACCCAGTACTTC. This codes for CASSPRSGGGETQYF.